Each of the 7 T cell receptor beta chains below was sequenced from the same sample in a study of OX40 agonist ivuxolimab in advanced cancers. TCRdb keeps only in-frame clones here, not all; method: immunoSEQ multiplex PCR. Of roughly 68,000 clones detected, more than 85% appear once; the ten largest clones hold more than 1%. This specimen consisted of CD4+ or CD8+ T cells sorted from blood, obtained in a trial of the OX40 agonist ivuxolimab. The receptors here all came from an adult with an advanced solid tumor such as melanoma, head and neck, liver or kidney cancer.

V gene TRBV29-1 combines with J gene TRBJ2-3, with 7 bases aligning to TRBD2. Germline V lookup: CDR1 SQVTM, CDR2 ANQGSEA. CDR3 length: 12 amino acids. V lost 4 bases and J lost 4; bases outside the gene matches: 2. CDR3 in DNA: TGCAGCGTTGGCGCGGGGGCAGATACGCAGTATTTT. Its translation is CSVGAGADTQYF.

The chain uses TRBV30 and TRBJ2-2; 10 bases fit TRBD2. CDR1 is GTSNPN and CDR2 is SVGIG in the germline V gene (reference sequence). The CDR3 is made up of 14 amino acids. V gave up 2 bases and J gave up 7 bases; unmatched junction bases: 4. The CDR3 loop is CAWSTSGNHGELFF. The CDR3, as DNA: TGTGCCTGGAGTACTAGCGGGAACCACGGGGAGCTGTTTTTT.

This chain joins TRBV9 and TRBJ2-5; the D is unclear. Germline V lookup: CDR1 SGDLS, CDR2 YYNGEE. This CDR3 comprises 13 residues. The V end lost 0 bases, the J end lost 2 bases, and 5 bases lay between the germline ends. CDR3 sequence (DNA): TGTGCCAGCAGCGTAGACAGACAAGAGACCCAGTACTTC. It codes for CASSVDRQETQYF.

This clone appeared a single time. The chain uses TRBV6-4 and TRBJ1-5, with D unresolved. The germline gives CDR1 MRHNA, CDR2 SNTAGT. This CDR3 comprises 15 residues. Trimming took off 5 bases at V and 1 base at J, with 12 bases between the two ends. Here the CDR3 reads CASSSDGLSNQPQHF. The CDR3, as DNA: TGTGCCAGCAGTTCTGACGGGCTGAGCAATCAGCCCCAGCATTTT.

The chain links TRBV6-6 to TRBJ2-5; D uncertain. V was pared by 0 bases and J by 5 bases, with 10 bases between. Germline CDR1 reads MNHNY; CDR2 reads SVGAGI (reference sequence). This CDR3 spans 14 amino acids. This CDR3 reads CASSYSLVFETQYF. In DNA form, the CDR3 reads TGTGCCAGCAGTTACTCGCTTGTCTTTGAGACCCAGTACTTC.

This clone was detected only once. This chain connects TRBV9 to TRBJ1-2, with 7 bases lining up with TRBD1. Trimming at V came to 4 bases and at J to 1 base, leaving 4 bases not matched to a gene. The CDR3 is 14 residues long. From germline, CDR1 is SGDLS and CDR2 YYNGEE. The CDR3 coding sequence is TGTGCCAGCAGCCTTCCAGGGGGTAACTATGGCTACACCTTC. This translates into CASSLPGGNYGYTF.

The chain recombines TRBV6-8 with TRBJ2-1, with 9 nucleotides matching TRBD2. Germline CDR1 and CDR2: MNHGY and SAAAGT. Trimming cost V 7 bases and J 9 bases; bases outside gene matches: 16. The CDR3 extends over 16 amino acids. This CDR3 is CASTIAGAQIWSEQFF. Written as DNA, the CDR3 is TGTGCCAGCACTATAGCGGGAGCCCAAATTTGGAGTGAGCAGTTCTTC.